This TCR beta chain was profiled in a study of T cells after yellow fever vaccination. In this sample, this clonotype turned up a few times. TCRdb reprocessed the 5' RACE reads with MiXCR, giving one entry per CDR3 protein. The table has about 68,000 distinct CDR3 sequences, over 6% seen once; the top ten hold about 40%. CDR3 length: 15 residues. J lost 2 bases, V lost 1 base, and 4 bases had no gene match. CDR1 and CDR2 from the germline V gene are MGHDK and SYGVNS. The J gene is TRBJ2-5, the V gene TRBV25-1; 7 nucleotides match TRBD1. The origin of this receptor is a man between 18 and 35 years old who received the YFV17D yellow fever vaccine. The sample consisted of CD8+ T cells sorted from PBMCs, taken about 49 days after the first yellow fever vaccination. Here the CDR3 DNA reads TGTGCCAGCAGTGAATTCGGGACAGAGCAAGAGACCCAGTACTTC. Translation gives CASSEFGTEQETQYF.